This T cell receptor beta chain is from a study of blood T cell repertoires in COVID-19. Germline lookup yields CDR1 MGHRA and CDR2 YSYEKL. The CDR3 is 16 residues long. V lost 1 base, J lost 3 bases, and 7 bases stayed unmatched. Measured with immunoSEQ multiplex PCR; TCRdb has only the in-frame clones, and not every one. The profile shows fewer than 500,000 clones, more than 85% of them singletons. The clonotype comes from a woman aged 30 to 39 with acute or convalescent COVID-19. The gene calls are TRBV4-1 and TRBJ2-7, with 9 bases aligning to TRBD2. The specimen was peripheral blood. The CDR3 region is CASSQVASGDYYEQYF. CDR3 coding DNA: TGCGCCAGCAGCCAAGTAGCTAGCGGGGACTACTACGAGCAGTACTTC.